These T cell receptor beta chains were read from a single sample in a study of OX40 agonist ivuxolimab in advanced cancers. Generated by immunoSEQ multiplex PCR, the TCRdb table keeps only in-frame clones and is missing some. This table holds 100,000 to 110,000 clones, approximately 90% found once. The sequenced sample was CD4+ or CD8+ T cells sorted from blood, obtained in a trial of the OX40 agonist ivuxolimab. The receptors stem from an adult with an advanced solid tumor such as melanoma, head and neck, liver or kidney cancer. Each CDR3 is given with its conserved first and last residue. Fields, in order: CDR3 length, D gene, J gene, clone size, V gene, CDR3 DNA, CDR3 protein. The D gene is left open where the match is weak. The size field is filled for only some rows; it gives once, few, many or a size class.

13 NA TRBJ2-1 NA TRBV7-3 TGTGCCAGCAGCTTACCAGGGAGTGGGGAGCAGTTCTTC CASSLPGSGEQFF
14 NA TRBJ1-5 NA TRBV27 TGTGCCAGCAGTTTATCACAGGGCAATCAGCCCCAGCATTTT CASSLSQGNQPQHF
17 NA TRBJ2-2 NA TRBV7-8 TGTGCCAGCAGCTTAACAGAATTAGTCCTTCAGGTCCGGGAGCTGTTTTTT CASSLTELVLQVRELFF
15 TRBD2 TRBJ2-3 NA TRBV6-1 TGTGCCAGCAGTGTCTCTAGCGGGAACACAGATACGCAGTATTTT CASSVSSGNTDTQYF
13 TRBD1 TRBJ1-1 NA TRBV4-1 TGCGCCAGTCATCAAACAGGGGGCACTGAAGCTTTCTTT CASHQTGGTEAFF
19 TRBD2 TRBJ2-7 NA TRBV7-2 TGTGCCAGCAGCTTAGTTCGACTAGCGGGAATATTTAGTTCCTACGAGCAGTACTTC CASSLVRLAGIFSSYEQYF
16 TRBD2 TRBJ2-7 NA TRBV9 TGTGCCAGCAGCGTACCCCAGCGGGAGGCCCGCTACGAGCAGTACTTC CASSVPQREARYEQYF
12 NA TRBJ1-1 NA TRBV7-9 TGTGCCAGCAGCCCTGGTGGTACTGAAGCTTTCTTT CASSPGGTEAFF
14 NA TRBJ2-3 once TRBV27 TGTGCCAGCAGTCTCCAGGGGAGCACAGATACGCAGTATTTT CASSLQGSTDTQYF
16 NA TRBJ1-4 NA TRBV25-1 TGTGCCAGCAGTGGTGGCAGGGTCCTTTCTAATGAAAAACTGTTTTTT CASSGGRVLSNEKLFF
14 NA TRBJ2-3 NA TRBV2 TGTGCCAGCTTGCGGGCGGTGAGCACAGATACGCAGTATTTT CASLRAVSTDTQYF
18 NA TRBJ2-6 NA TRBV6-1 TGTGCCAGCAGTGAGATTTTGCAGGGAAAACCTGGGGCCAACGTCCTGACTTTC CASSEILQGKPGANVLTF
16 TRBD1 TRBJ2-2 NA TRBV7-3 TGTGCCAGCAGCTTATTCCGCCCGGGACAGACCGGGGAGCTGTTTTTT CASSLFRPGQTGELFF
13 NA TRBJ1-5 NA TRBV2 TGTGCCAGCAGGGACGATCTATATCAGCCCCAGCATTTT CASRDDLYQPQHF
16 NA TRBJ2-6 NA TRBV7-2 TGTGCCAGCAGCCCCAGACTCAACTCTGGGGCCAACGTCCTGACTTTC CASSPRLNSGANVLTF
17 NA TRBJ2-5 once TRBV11-2 TGTGCCAGCAGCTTAGAAGGGGGGGCGCGAGTTGTAGAGACCCAGTACTTC CASSLEGGARVVETQYF
10 NA TRBJ2-5 NA TRBV20-1 TGCAGTGCTGTTCAAGAGACCCAGTACTTC CSAVQETQYF
13 TRBD1 TRBJ2-5 NA TRBV5-1 TGCGCCAGCAGCTTAGACAGGGCGGAGACCCAGTACTTC CASSLDRAETQYF
16 TRBD2 TRBJ2-2 NA TRBV11-3 TGTGCCAGCCGGGAATTTAGCGGGATTTCCCACGGGGAGCTGTTTTTT CASREFSGISHGELFF
18 TRBD1 TRBJ2-3 NA TRBV5-1 TGCGCCAGCAGCTTCCTGAATGCCGGGACAGGGGACGCAGATACGCAGTATTTT CASSFLNAGTGDADTQYF
13 NA TRBJ2-7 NA TRBV18 TGTGCCAGCTCACCAGCGAGGGACTACGAGCAGTACTTC CASSPARDYEQYF
17 NA TRBJ2-7 NA TRBV7-9 TGTGCCAGCAGCCCCTCGCCCGGGGTTTACAATCAGTACGAGCAGTACTTC CASSPSPGVYNQYEQYF
16 TRBD1 TRBJ2-5 once TRBV29-1 TGCAGCGTGACCTCCGGGACAGGGGCCCGAAGAGTGTCCCAGTACTTC CSVTSGTGARRVSQYF
14 TRBD1 TRBJ1-1 NA TRBV5-1 TGCGCCAGCAGCTTGGTTCCAGGGGGCACTGAAGCTTTCTTT CASSLVPGGTEAFF
11 NA TRBJ1-2 NA TRBV6-6 TGTGCCAGCAGTCCCGGGGCTGGCTACACCTTC CASSPGAGYTF
15 TRBD1 TRBJ2-7 NA TRBV7-3 TGTGCCAGCAGCACAACGGGCGGACAGGCCTACGAGCAGTACTTC CASSTTGGQAYEQYF
15 TRBD1 TRBJ1-2 NA TRBV2 TGTGCCAGCAGGAGGCAGACAGGGTGGACCTATGGCTACACCTTC CASRRQTGWTYGYTF
13 NA TRBJ1-1 NA TRBV29-1 TGCAGCGTAGCAACATCTAGGAACACTGAAGCTTTCTTT CSVATSRNTEAFF
15 NA TRBJ2-1 NA TRBV2 TGTGCCAGCAGTGAGTTCAGGGGCCAATACAATGAGCAGTTCTTC CASSEFRGQYNEQFF
17 NA TRBJ1-3 NA TRBV18 TGTGCCAGCTCACCAACCCTCGCTCCTCGGTCTGGAAACACCATATATTTT CASSPTLAPRSGNTIYF
14 NA TRBJ1-2 NA TRBV5-5 TGTGCCAGCAGCTTTACAGAGGTCTTCGGTGGCTACACCTTC CASSFTEVFGGYTF
13 NA TRBJ2-5 NA TRBV11-2 TGTGCCAGCAGCTTACCTACAGAAGAGACCCAGTACTTC CASSLPTEETQYF
14 NA TRBJ1-2 NA TRBV27 TGTGCCAGCAGCTCCGGGACACGCTACCAGGGCTACACCTTC CASSSGTRYQGYTF
14 NA TRBJ1-5 NA TRBV27 TGTGCCAGCAGTTTACGCAGGGATAATCAGCCCCAGCATTTT CASSLRRDNQPQHF
14 TRBD1 TRBJ1-2 NA TRBV28 TGTGCCAGCAGGACAGGGGGCTTTGTCTATGGCTACACCTTC CASRTGGFVYGYTF
14 TRBD1 TRBJ1-1 once TRBV28 TGTGCCAGCAGCCAACTAAGGGGGCACACTGAAGCTTTCTTT CASSQLRGHTEAFF
15 TRBD2 TRBJ2-7 NA TRBV2 TGTGCCAGCAGTCGAACTAGCGGGGGATCCTACGAGCAGTACTTC CASSRTSGGSYEQYF
14 NA TRBJ2-1 NA TRBV9 TGTGCCAGCGGAGGGGCTAGCTCCTACAATGAGCAGTTCTTC CASGGASSYNEQFF
15 TRBD1 TRBJ1-1 NA TRBV5-1 TGCGCCAGCAGCACCCAGGGGGCCGGGAACACTGAAGCTTTCTTT CASSTQGAGNTEAFF
13 NA TRBJ1-3 NA TRBV19 TGTGCCAGTATGGAGATAGCTGGAAACACCATATATTTT CASMEIAGNTIYF
12 NA TRBJ1-2 NA TRBV6-6 TGTGCCAGCAGTTATAGTACTGGCGGCTACACCTTC CASSYSTGGYTF
14 NA TRBJ2-3 once TRBV27 TGTGCCAGCAGTTGGGCGGGGCTCACAGATACGCAGTATTTT CASSWAGLTDTQYF
14 TRBD1 TRBJ1-2 NA TRBV27 TGTGCCAGCGCTGAGGACAGGGGCGTCAGGGGCTACACCTTC CASAEDRGVRGYTF
15 TRBD1 TRBJ2-1 NA TRBV28 TGTGCCAGCAATAGACAGGGGCTAGCAGGTAATGAGCAGTTCTTC CASNRQGLAGNEQFF
13 TRBD2 TRBJ2-7 few TRBV6-5 TGTGCCAGCAGTGCGACTAGCGGTACCAAGCAGTACTTC CASSATSGTKQYF
15 TRBD2 TRBJ2-1 NA TRBV4-3 TGCGCCAGCAGCCAAGAAGCTAGCGGTTACAATGAGCAGTTCTTC CASSQEASGYNEQFF
13 NA TRBJ2-3 once TRBV7-2 TGTGCCAGCAGCCCCGGGACTGCCGATACGCAGTATTTT CASSPGTADTQYF